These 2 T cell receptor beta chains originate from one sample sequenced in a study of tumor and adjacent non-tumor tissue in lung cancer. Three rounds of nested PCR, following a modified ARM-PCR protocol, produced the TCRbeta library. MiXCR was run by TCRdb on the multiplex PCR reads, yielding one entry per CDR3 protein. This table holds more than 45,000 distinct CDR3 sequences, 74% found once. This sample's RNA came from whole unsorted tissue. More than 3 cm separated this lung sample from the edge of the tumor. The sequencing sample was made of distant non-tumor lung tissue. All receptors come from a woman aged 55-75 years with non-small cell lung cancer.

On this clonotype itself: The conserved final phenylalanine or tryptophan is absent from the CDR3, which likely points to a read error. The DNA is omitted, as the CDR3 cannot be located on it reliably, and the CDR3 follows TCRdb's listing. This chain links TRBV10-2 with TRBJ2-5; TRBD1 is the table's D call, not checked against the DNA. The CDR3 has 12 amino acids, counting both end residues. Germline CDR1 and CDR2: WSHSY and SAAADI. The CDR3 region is CASKHSGETRYL.

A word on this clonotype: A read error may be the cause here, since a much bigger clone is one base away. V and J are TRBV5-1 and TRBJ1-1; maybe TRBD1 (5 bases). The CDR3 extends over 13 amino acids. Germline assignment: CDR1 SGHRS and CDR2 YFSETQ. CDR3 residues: CTSREAPNTEAFF. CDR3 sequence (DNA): TGCACCAGCAGGGAAGCACCAAACACTGAAGCTTTCTTT.